This TCR beta chain was captured by sequencing in a study of cytomegalovirus exposure and HLA in healthy donors. This CDR3 contains 15 residues. Trimming took 5 bases from V and 0 from J, leaving 10 bases between them. Germline V gives CDR1 SGHTA, CDR2 FQGNSA. On this clone itself: The antigen remains undetermined.

Vbeta (60) and Jbeta (13) primers were used in the PCR. Method: immunoSEQ multiplex PCR; TCRdb's copy keeps in-frame clones and lacks some. The sample yields approximately 210,000 clones, 75% to 85% seen once. Points from the study as a whole: Being indistinguishable, some V segments were excluded, TRBV6-2 and TRBV6-3 among them. A later analysis linked a missense DCLRE1C variant to TCR beta V- and J-gene trimming. The study reported that TCR beta sequences accurately predicted HLA-A and HLA-B alleles in most subjects.

The chain uses TRBV7-2 and TRBJ1-4, with D unclear. Sequences were obtained from PBMCs. This TCR derives from a woman between 50 and 59 years old in good health and CMV-seronegative. The CDR3 bases are TGTGCCAGCAGCCGGGCGGGTGCAACTAATGAAAAACTGTTTTTT. Its protein product is CASSRAGATNEKLFF.